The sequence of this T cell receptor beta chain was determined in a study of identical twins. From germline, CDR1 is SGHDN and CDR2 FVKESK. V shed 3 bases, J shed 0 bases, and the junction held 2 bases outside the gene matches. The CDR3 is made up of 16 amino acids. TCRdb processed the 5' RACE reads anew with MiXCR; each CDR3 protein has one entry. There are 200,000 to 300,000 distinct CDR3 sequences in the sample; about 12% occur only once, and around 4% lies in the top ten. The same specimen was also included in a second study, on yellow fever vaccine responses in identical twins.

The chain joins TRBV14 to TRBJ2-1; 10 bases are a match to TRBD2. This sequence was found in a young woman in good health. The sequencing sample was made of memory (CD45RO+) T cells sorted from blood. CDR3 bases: TGTGCCAGCAGCCAGTCTAGCGGGAGCTCCTACAATGAGCAGTTCTTC. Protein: CASSQSSGSSYNEQFF.